This T cell receptor beta chain was retrieved from a study of blood T cell repertoires in COVID-19 (dated by TCRdb to the early 2020s). In terms of the full investigation: Collaborator samples came from the United States, Italy and Spain and covered acute and convalescent phases of COVID-19. The prospective study material was composed of cDNA or gDNA derived from T cells, B-cell-depleted T cells, or PBMCs. Samples were obtained from the ongoing ImmuneRACE study (first 160 participants) and from 1,254 subjects provided by 6 global collaborators. The sample metadata nearly always contained a de-identified subject ID, COVID-19 status, age in years and sex. The dataset comprised deeply sampled blood TCRbeta repertoires from subjects exposed to, actively infected with, or recovered from COVID-19. The repertoires were released in a freely available public database intended as a resource for research on the immune response to SARS-CoV-2. HLA class I and class II types, where available, came from metadata supplied by the sample provider rather than from assay-based typing.

The trim is 6 bases for V and 0 bases for J, with a gap of 9 bases between the germline ends. The CDR3, cysteine through phenylalanine, is 15 amino acids long. The kept DNA is CDR3 alone, 45 bases in frame from the first base. As encoded in the germline V gene, CDR1 is MRHNA while CDR2 is SNTAGT. Participants in the prospective study were aged 18 to 89 years, lived in 24 United States geographic areas, and enrolled through a virtual design. In the prospective study, participants were assigned to cohorts based on the clinical history participants reported in a screening survey and a study questionnaire. Exposed participants were defined as having been in contact with someone with a PCR-confirmed or clinician-diagnosed COVID-19 case within 2 weeks of study entry. Each participant in the prospective study had whole blood, serum and a nasopharyngeal or oropharyngeal swab collected by mobile phlebotomists. Prospective study participants could optionally give additional blood draws and questionnaires over an approximately two-month period. Before DNA extraction, prospective study blood samples were shipped either frozen or at room temperature.

TCRbeta CDR3 regions were amplified from genomic DNA using the immunoSEQ Assay, a bias-controlled multiplex PCR. The study's processing was this. The number of nucleated cells in each sample was estimated from the amplification of reference gene primers within the assay. Sequence reads were collapsed and filtered to measure the absolute abundance of every unique TCRbeta CDR3 rearrangement. Productive Simpson clonality was computed per sample as the square root of Simpson's diversity index over productive rearrangements. Entries here come from immuneACCESS through TCRdb and include only in-frame sequences with V and J called. Some clones fail to appear in such tables; in the studies checked, an unresolved V gene covers under half of the shortfall, and the cause of the remainder is unknown. The V and J calls and clone size were taken over from that table, and D and trimming were inferred from the DNA. This sample comprises 330,000 or so clones, 88% of them detected only once. The ten largest clones take up over 0.9% of the sample.

Paper-wide results and their limitations: How much clinical and demographic metadata was included differed by source and by participant, and the metadata was provided uncurated.

Notes on this clone: The specificity of this receptor is unknown. No base-level quality is on record; no much larger clone is a single base apart.

The sequenced material came from PBMCs or T cells enriched from blood (not recorded which). The rearranged segments are TRBV6-4 and TRBJ2-6, with no confidently assigned D gene. This sequence originates from a woman between 25 and 40 years old who had been exposed to COVID-19. The bases read TGTGCCAGCAGCCCACAGAGCTCTGGGGCCAACGTCCTGACTTTC. Its product reads: CASSPQSSGANVLTF.